Listed here is a single TCR beta chain. Its specific antigen is unknown. No much larger clonotype is one base removed from it; base qualities were not supplied. The data were taken from a study of tumor-infiltrating lymphocytes in localized non-small cell lung cancer (dated by TCRdb to the early 2020s). For the study in its entirety: The cohort included patients whose samples were collected after neoadjuvant chemotherapy, as well as both smokers and never-smokers and several histologies. Each patient contributed resected tumor tissue and uninvolved lung tissue from the same patient, described as non-adjacent to the tumor. Flow cytometry, multiplex immunofluorescence, RNA-seq, exome sequencing and proteomics were applied to the same patients as TCR sequencing, which was one of several integrated assays. In total, the ICON cohort consisted of around 140 surgical patients with localized non-small cell lung cancer who had their tumors resected. For 45 to 70 patients, immunoSEQ T-cell fraction was compared between paired tumor and uninvolved lung.

CDR1 SGHDT and CDR2 YYEEEE are derived from the germline V gene. The germline V end is reduced by 2 bases and the J end by 5 bases; junction bases left unmatched: 6. Measured from the cysteine to the phenylalanine, the CDR3 is 15 residues long. Kept here is only the CDR3 DNA, which spans 45 bases and is read in frame from base 1. Points the paper makes about the study in general: No difference in TCR-derived T-cell fraction was observed between the flow cytometry-defined immunotypes IM1 (good prognosis) and IM2 (poor prognosis). Because assay coverage varied across patients depending on available tissue quantity, TCR sequencing was performed for only a subset of the cohort. Consistent with immunofluorescence CD3 counts, TCRbeta sequencing supported greater T cell infiltration in tumors than in uninvolved lung tissue. Different pieces of the same tissue were used for different assays, so technical variation could not be separated from intratumor heterogeneity.

The first patient joined ICON in April 2016, and enrollment wrapped up when the last patient was enrolled in the second half of 2018. A subcohort of some 80 patients provided fresh tumor and matched uninvolved tissue for in-depth immune analyses, with TCR sequencing among those analyses. TCR sequencing was performed on DNA isolated from bulk tissue, without cell sorting. The T-cell fraction in tumor and uninvolved lung tissue was provided by TCR sequencing with the immunoSEQ assay. In the authors' own workflow: For survival analysis, patients were split into high (upper tertile) and low (lower two tertiles) T-cell fraction groups and compared by log-rank test. A signed-rank test was used to test differences in T-cell fraction between paired tumor and uninvolved lung samples. Not all clones reach the TCRdb copy of this immuneACCESS table, which keeps in-frame sequences only. Checked studies attribute under half of the gap to unresolved V genes and leave the rest unexplained. V, J and clone size are those of that table, while D and trimming were read from the DNA. The sample profile shows roughly 8,900 clones; around 82% of them were found once. Of the sample, roughly 18% falls within the top ten clones.

Sample: uninvolved lung tissue not adjacent to the tumor. Recombination linked TRBV5-6 to TRBJ2-4; 8 nucleotides in the junction match TRBD2. This receptor was identified in a human donor with non-small cell lung cancer. For the CDR3, the sequence is CASSLPGLVQNIQYF. The nucleotide sequence reads TGTGCCAGCAGCTTACCGGGACTAGTACAAAACATTCAGTACTTC. Outside the CDR3, residues come from the reference TRBV5-6 and TRBJ2-4 proteins, so the full variable domain is: DAGVTQSPTHLIKTRGQQVTLRCSPKSGHDTVSWYQQALGQGPQFIFQYYEEEERQRGNFPDRFSGHQFPNYSSELNVNALLLGDSALYLCASSLPGLVQNIQYFGAGTRLSVL.